This record looks at one T cell receptor (beta chain) sequence and its context. This specimen belongs to a study of T-cell memory formation after mild COVID-19. TCRdb fed the 5' RACE reads into MiXCR, producing one record per CDR3 protein. This table holds 400,000 or so distinct CDR3 sequences, over 15% found once. V shed 1 base and J shed 3 bases, with 7 bases lying between them. CDR1 and CDR2 from the germline V gene are SEHNR and FQNEAQ (reference sequence). The CDR3 has 14 amino acids. V gene TRBV7-9 combines with J gene TRBJ1-5; D is unresolved. Sequencing input: PBMCs or a T cell subset sorted from them (not recorded which). The TCR originated in an adult woman who had mild COVID-19 (a few samples of this study predate the infection). Cell type and time point are not known. This CDR3 reads CASSLDDLNQPQHF. The DNA for the CDR3 is TGTGCCAGCAGCTTAGACGACCTCAATCAGCCCCAGCATTTT.